This T cell receptor beta chain is drawn from a study of tumor-infiltrating lymphocytes in primary liver carcinoma (TCRdb year 2017). Background on the whole study: Of the five patients, three men and two women aged 30 to 69 years, four had hepatocellular carcinoma and one had combined HCC and intrahepatic cholangiocarcinoma. The tumors of the five patients were staged as T1-T3 N0M0, with maximum diameters ranging from roughly 4.2 to 10 cm. Samples yielded roughly 3.5 to 8 million productive TCRbeta reads; read depth did not differ significantly between tissue types. The study combined TCRbeta repertoire sequencing, expression microarrays and whole-exome sequencing across five regions of each liver tumor, with adjacent normal tissue and blood. A total of 35 or so specimens from 5 patients, comprising approximately 25 tumor regions, 5 adjacent noncancerous liver tissues and 5 peripheral blood samples, were covered by TCRbeta repertoire sequencing. Agilent mRNA microarray profiling was performed on the 25 to 30 tumor region samples to relate TCRbeta repertoire diversity to the local molecular phenotype. Reproducibility between technical replicate repertoires was high, with correlation coefficients above 0.98 and mean shared-clone rates approximately 0.91. Broad study findings and their caveats: Just about 7-25% of top clones turned up in all five regions of a tumor, which suggests spatial heterogeneity among tumor-infiltrating T cells. Compared with blood, tumors had a significantly larger share of the repertoire taken up by the top 250 clones (p = 0.039). Bulk unsorted samples precluded comparing CD4+ and CD8+ T cell repertoires. With just a handful of patients in the study, the authors point out that the findings should be validated in a larger study. Only the TCR beta chain was sequenced, which likely underestimates true repertoire diversity because unpaired alpha chains were not captured. Repertoire overlap was found to be higher between tumor regions (mean roughly 35%) than between tumor-adjacent (around 17%) or tumor-blood (around 15%) pairs, consistent with antigen-driven expansion.

As regards this clonotype: This receptor's antigen is unknown. The CDR3 end shows no conserved phenylalanine or tryptophan, and so a read error is likely.

A distance of 9 bases separates the germline ends of V and J, which lose 7 bases and 4 bases respectively. For CDR1 and CDR2, the germline V gene lists SQVTM and ANQGSEA. The CDR3 has 11 residues if both end residues are counted. Just CDR3 DNA is preserved here, 33 bases in frame from base 1. TCRbeta-specific cDNA was reverse-transcribed from roughly 500 ng total RNA using a constant-region primer and ProtoScript II reverse transcriptase. TCRbeta libraries were built with three nested multiplex PCR rounds, a slightly modified ARM-PCR procedure. The first two PCR rounds used multiplex TRBV1-TRBV30 forward primers with a Cbeta reverse primer, each for approximately 10 cycles. Sample barcodes and Illumina adapters were added in a final 25-cycle PCR using Deep VentR polymerase. Before sequencing, amplicons of 200-500 bp were purified from gel using a QIAquick gel extraction kit. TCRbeta amplicons were sequenced on an Illumina HiSeq 2500 with 250-bp paired-end reads. The authors' analysis ran thus. Quality trimming of reads was performed with Trimmomatic v0.33, and paired reads were merged with FLASH v1.2.11 so that full CDR3 sequences could be recovered. V, D and J germline segments were assigned to the rearranged TCRbeta sequences using MiGEC v1.2.1b. Clonotype statistics and Shannon-Wiener diversity indices were calculated with VDJtools v1.0.0. Except for diversity analysis, only each sample's 250 most abundant clonotypes were used in subsequent analyses to reduce sampling bias. TCRdb passed the public sequencing reads through fastp at Q25 and MiXCR, retaining productive beta sequences. Under each unique CDR3 protein, matching rows form one entry showing the most common genes and DNA. The authors' filters were not applied to this entry. Counted in this sample were about 190,000 distinct CDR3 sequences; 85% of them appeared once. Around a sixth of the sample belongs to the ten largest clones.

Without any cell sorting, total RNA and DNA were co-extracted from approximately 22-30 mg of bulk tissue using the AllPrep DNA/RNA mini kit. Between November 2015 and 2016, several patients in China with histopathologically diagnosed primary liver carcinoma had surgical resection. At the time of sampling, the patients had chronic HBV infection and had not received any treatment. Five spatially separated regions were sampled from each tumor: the superior, inferior, left-lateral and right-lateral poles, plus the tumor centre. According to histology, viable tumor cells made up more than 85% of every tumor sample. Fresh tumor and adjacent tissue pieces were bisected; one half was stored in RNAlater at -80°C, the other sent for histology.

Sequenced sample: tumor tissue from primary liver carcinoma. The chain employs TRBV29-1 and TRBJ2-3; the D gene lacks a confident call. The clonotype originates from a man aged 35 to 55 with primary liver carcinoma and hepatitis B virus infection. DNA sequence: TGCAGCGCCTGGTATGCAGATACGCAGTATTCT. It is translated as CSAWYADTQYS.